The clone carrying this TCR beta chain came up many times. What it recognizes is unknown. This sample was included in a study of human T cells and chemical hapten exposure. In TCRdb, the RACE reads were re-called with MiXCR into one record per CDR3 protein. The sample includes about 82,000 distinct CDR3 sequences, 13% seen only once; the top ten take approximately 6%. The time point: patch test 3, about 24 weeks after DPC sensitization. Stated treatment: therapeutic diphenylcyclopropenone sensitization with weekly scalp DPC. Investigators collected blood before applying each patch test. Patients had alopecia, were aged 18 to 70, and were not pregnant. CDR1 and CDR2 (germline): DFQATT, SNEGSKA (reference sequence). J lost 3 bases, V lost 3 bases, and 4 bases had no gene match. CDR3 size: 13 residues. The study, taken as a whole, reports: Expanded TCRs made up significantly more big CDR3 similarity clusters than controls did.

Sequencing was performed on whole blood, taken in connection with sensitization to the hapten diphenylcyclopropenone (DPC). This TCR was sampled from a woman aged 45-65 years with alopecia areata. Some clones in this sample may be carry-over from other donors' samples. The genes are TRBV20-1 and TRBJ2-7, with TRBD2 matching over 8 bases. CDR3 amino acids: CSARGREDYEQYF. CDR3 nucleotides: TGCAGTGCTAGGGGGCGGGAGGACTACGAGCAGTACTTC.